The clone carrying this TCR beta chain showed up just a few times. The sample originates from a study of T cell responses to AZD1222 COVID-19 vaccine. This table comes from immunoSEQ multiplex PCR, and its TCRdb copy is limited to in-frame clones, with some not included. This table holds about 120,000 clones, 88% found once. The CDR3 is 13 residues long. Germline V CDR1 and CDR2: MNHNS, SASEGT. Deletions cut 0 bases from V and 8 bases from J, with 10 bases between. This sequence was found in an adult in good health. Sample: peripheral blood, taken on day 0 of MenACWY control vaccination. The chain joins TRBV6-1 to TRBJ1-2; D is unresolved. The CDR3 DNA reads TGTGCCAGCAGTGAAGCTGAGGGAGGAGGCTACACCTTC. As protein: CASSEAEGGGYTF.